The 17 T cell receptor beta chains listed next were all sequenced from one sample in a study of blood T cell repertoires in COVID-19. Assay used: immunoSEQ multiplex PCR; TCRdb lists only in-frame clones, some missing. The sample consists of about 250,000 clones, approximately 80% of them appearing once. The sequenced material came from peripheral blood. These receptors were taken from a woman older than 75 with active or convalescent COVID-19.

The chain uses TRBV18 and TRBJ1-6, with 8 bases lining up with TRBD1. J gave up 3 bases and V 4 bases, and 2 bases lay outside the gene matches. This CDR3 spans 15 amino acids. Germline V gene data show CDR1 as KGHSH and CDR2 as LQKENI. The CDR3 loop reads CASSLDRVYNSPLHF. The CDR3 DNA sequence: TGTGCCAGCTCACTGGACAGGGTCTATAATTCACCCCTCCACTTT. The full variable domain, in which reference TRBV18 and TRBJ1-6 provide the parts outside the CDR3, is NAGVMQNPRHLVRRRGQEARLRCSPMKGHSHVYWYRQLPEEGLKFMVYLQKENIIDESGMPKERFSAEFPKEGPSILRIQQVVRGDSAAYFCASSLDRVYNSPLHFGNGTRLTVT.

V and J are TRBV5-1 and TRBJ1-5; D gene ambiguous. V lost 0 bases to trimming and J lost 6 bases, with 7 bases between them. Germline lookup yields CDR1 SGHRS and CDR2 YFSETQ. The CDR3 contains 13 residues. CDR3: CASSLGGFQPQHF. Written as DNA, the CDR3 is TGCGCCAGCAGCTTGGGAGGTTTTCAGCCCCAGCATTTT. Using reference TRBV5-1 and TRBJ1-5 for the parts outside the CDR3, the full variable domain is KAGVTQTPRYLIKTRGQQVTLSCSPISGHRSVSWYQQTPGQGLQFLFEYFSETQRNKGNFPGRFSGRQFSNSRSEMNVSTLELGDSALYLCASSLGGFQPQHFGDGTRLSIL.

CDR3 sequence: CASSLGAGNQETQYF. In DNA form, the CDR3 reads TGCGCCAGCAGCTTGGGTGCGGGAAACCAAGAGACCCAGTACTTC. This chain links TRBV5-1 with TRBJ2-5; D may be TRBD2 (6 bases). The germline V gene has CDR1 SGHRS and CDR2 YFSETQ. CDR3 length: 15 residues. V was cut by 0 bases and J by 0 bases, with 9 bases left in between.

This clone was seen once. This chain uses TRBV3-1 (or the pseudogene TRBV3-2) with TRBJ1-1; D remains unclear. V lost 1 base to trimming and J lost 4 bases, with 10 bases between them. This CDR3 region has 14 residues. CDR1 and CDR2 from the germline V gene are LGHDT and YNNKEL (reference sequence). The CDR3 loop is CASSQVGSGTEAFF. Here the CDR3 DNA reads TGTGCCAGCAGCCAAGTCGGGTCGGGCACTGAAGCTTTCTTT.

V is TRBV29-1 and J is TRBJ1-1; 7 positions agree with TRBD1. Germline V gene sequence: CDR1 SQVTM, CDR2 ANQGSEA. J lost 1 base, V lost 7 bases, and 9 bases had no gene match. The CDR3 length is 14 residues. The CDR3 reads CSAQETGRNTEAFF. As DNA, the CDR3 is TGCAGCGCACAAGAGACAGGGAGGAACACTGAAGCTTTCTTT. The variable domain in full, completed from reference TRBV29-1 and TRBJ1-1, reads SAVISQKPSRDICQRGTSLTIQCQVDSQVTMMFWYRQQPGQSLTLIATANQGSEATYESGFVIDKFPISRPNLTFSTLTVSNMSPEDSSIYLCSAQETGRNTEAFFGQGTRLTVV.

The chain couples TRBV19 to TRBJ1-1, with D unresolved. The CDR3 loop spans 15 amino acids. Germline V gene sequence: CDR1 LNHDA, CDR2 SQIVND (reference sequence). V shed 3 bases and J shed 2 bases, with 13 bases lying between them. In nucleotides, the CDR3 is TGTGCCAGTAGTATTCGTGGCAGATCAAACACTGAAGCTTTCTTT. Amino acids: CASSIRGRSNTEAFF.

The rearrangement uses TRBV6-4 and TRBJ2-1; 12 nucleotides line up with TRBD2. Germline lookup yields CDR1 MRHNA and CDR2 SNTAGT. The V segment lost 5 bases and the J segment 2 bases; nucleotides outside the gene matches: 1. The CDR3 extends over 15 amino acids. CDR3 in DNA: TGTGCCAGCAGTAGGACTAGCGGGACCTACAATGAGCAGTTCTTC. Residues: CASSRTSGTYNEQFF.

V usage is TRBV27 and J usage is TRBJ2-1; TRBD2 matches 9 bases. The V gene's germline CDR1 is MNHEY and CDR2 SMNVEV (reference sequence). Trimming took 6 bases from V and 1 from J; bases not matched to a gene: 4. The CDR3 totals 15 residues. The CDR3 is CASRVSGGSYNEQFF. CDR3 nucleotides: TGTGCCAGCAGGGTGAGCGGGGGGTCCTACAATGAGCAGTTCTTC.

This rearrangement joins TRBV5-1 to TRBJ1-2; a weak D match, TRBD1 (5 bases). Germline V gene lookup returns CDR1 SGHRS and CDR2 YFSETQ. Trimming took 2 bases from V and 0 from J, leaving 8 bases between them. The CDR3 runs 14 residues. In DNA, the CDR3 is TGCGCCAGCAGCTTTCAGGGCACTAACTATGGCTACACCTTC. Protein product: CASSFQGTNYGYTF.

The chain is built from TRBV5-1 and TRBJ2-5, with 7 bases that match TRBD2. Germline CDR1 reads SGHRS; CDR2 reads YFSETQ. V trimming: 0 bases; J trimming: 5 bases; junction bases outside the gene matches: 10. The CDR3 length is 16 residues. In DNA form, the CDR3 reads TGCGCCAGCAGCTTGGGTGGTGGCGGGAGTATGGAGACCCAGTACTTC. This gives the protein CASSLGGGGSMETQYF. Full variable domain (remainder filled in from reference TRBV5-1 and TRBJ2-5): KAGVTQTPRYLIKTRGQQVTLSCSPISGHRSVSWYQQTPGQGLQFLFEYFSETQRNKGNFPGRFSGRQFSNSRSEMNVSTLELGDSALYLCASSLGGGGSMETQYFGPGTRLLVL.

V gene TRBV28 combines with J gene TRBJ2-7; D is undetermined. This CDR3 is built from 14 residues. V lost 2 bases to trimming and J lost 5 bases, with 13 bases between them. Germline CDR1 and CDR2: MDHEN and SYDVKM. CDR3 nucleotide sequence: TGTGCCAGCAGTTTAGTCCACACAGCCCACGAGCAGTACTTC. Translation gives CASSLVHTAHEQYF.

This chain connects TRBV5-1 to TRBJ1-2, with 11 bases lining up with TRBD1. This CDR3 has 14 residues. The V segment lost 4 bases and the J segment 8 bases; nucleotides outside the gene matches: 7. Germline V gives CDR1 SGHRS, CDR2 YFSETQ. CDR3 in amino acids: CASSVGQGAFGYTF. CDR3 DNA: TGCGCCAGCAGCGTCGGACAGGGGGCTTTCGGCTACACCTTC. Combining the CDR3 with reference TRBV5-1 and TRBJ1-2 gives the whole variable domain KAGVTQTPRYLIKTRGQQVTLSCSPISGHRSVSWYQQTPGQGLQFLFEYFSETQRNKGNFPGRFSGRQFSNSRSEMNVSTLELGDSALYLCASSVGQGAFGYTFGSGTRLTVV.

This clone has more than one count but fewer than ten. CDR3 region: CASRLASGGYEQYF. The CDR3 nucleotides read TGTGCCAGCCGATTAGCTAGCGGGGGTTACGAGCAGTACTTC. This chain links TRBV6-5 with TRBJ2-7, with 10 bases matching TRBD2. This CDR3 comprises 14 residues. Germline trimming cut 8 bases from V and 4 bases from J; bases unmatched to any gene: 8. CDR1 and CDR2 from the germline V gene are MNHEY and SVGAGI.

This chain joins TRBV15 and TRBJ1-1; D may be TRBD1 (5 bases). Germline CDR1 reads LNHNV; CDR2 reads YYDKDF (reference sequence). This CDR3 is 14 amino acids long. Between the trimmed V and J ends, which lost 1 base and 4 bases, there was a span of 10 bases. The DNA of the CDR3 is TGTGCCACCAGCAGAGCAGGGATCGGCACTGAAGCTTTCTTT. Its protein product is CATSRAGIGTEAFF.

This clone has only one observation. V usage is TRBV5-1 and J usage is TRBJ2-3; D uncertain. Trimming cost V 4 bases and J 6 bases, with 15 bases left between them. The CDR3 has 14 residues. The germline V gene has CDR1 SGHRS and CDR2 YFSETQ. The CDR3 nucleotides read TGCGCCAGCAGCCCCATTCGGCCCGGGGATACGCAGTATTTT. This codes for CASSPIRPGDTQYF.

This rearrangement joins TRBV5-1 to TRBJ2-5, with D possibly being TRBD1 (5 bases). Trimming took off 0 bases at V and 5 bases at J, with 11 bases between the two ends. The CDR3 extends over 14 amino acids. Germline assignment: CDR1 SGHRS and CDR2 YFSETQ. The CDR3 loop reads CASSLEGIGETQYF. CDR3 nucleotide sequence: TGCGCCAGCAGCTTGGAGGGGATTGGGGAGACCCAGTACTTC.

The V gene is TRBV9, the J gene TRBJ1-6; TRBD1 might be the D (5 bases). The CDR3 runs 16 residues. CDR1 and CDR2 (germline): SGDLS, YYNGEE. V gave up 0 bases and J gave up 10 bases, with 17 bases separating them. CDR3 in amino acids: CASSVGEGLKHSPLHF. CDR3 sequence (DNA): TGTGCCAGCAGCGTAGGGGAGGGACTTAAACACTCACCCCTCCACTTT. Based on the CDR3 plus reference TRBV9 and TRBJ1-6, the full variable domain is DSGVTQTPKHLITATGQRVTLRCSPRSGDLSVYWYQQSLDQGLQFLIQYYNGEERAKGNILERFSAQQFPDLHSELNLSSLELGDSALYFCASSVGEGLKHSPLHFGNGTRLTVT.